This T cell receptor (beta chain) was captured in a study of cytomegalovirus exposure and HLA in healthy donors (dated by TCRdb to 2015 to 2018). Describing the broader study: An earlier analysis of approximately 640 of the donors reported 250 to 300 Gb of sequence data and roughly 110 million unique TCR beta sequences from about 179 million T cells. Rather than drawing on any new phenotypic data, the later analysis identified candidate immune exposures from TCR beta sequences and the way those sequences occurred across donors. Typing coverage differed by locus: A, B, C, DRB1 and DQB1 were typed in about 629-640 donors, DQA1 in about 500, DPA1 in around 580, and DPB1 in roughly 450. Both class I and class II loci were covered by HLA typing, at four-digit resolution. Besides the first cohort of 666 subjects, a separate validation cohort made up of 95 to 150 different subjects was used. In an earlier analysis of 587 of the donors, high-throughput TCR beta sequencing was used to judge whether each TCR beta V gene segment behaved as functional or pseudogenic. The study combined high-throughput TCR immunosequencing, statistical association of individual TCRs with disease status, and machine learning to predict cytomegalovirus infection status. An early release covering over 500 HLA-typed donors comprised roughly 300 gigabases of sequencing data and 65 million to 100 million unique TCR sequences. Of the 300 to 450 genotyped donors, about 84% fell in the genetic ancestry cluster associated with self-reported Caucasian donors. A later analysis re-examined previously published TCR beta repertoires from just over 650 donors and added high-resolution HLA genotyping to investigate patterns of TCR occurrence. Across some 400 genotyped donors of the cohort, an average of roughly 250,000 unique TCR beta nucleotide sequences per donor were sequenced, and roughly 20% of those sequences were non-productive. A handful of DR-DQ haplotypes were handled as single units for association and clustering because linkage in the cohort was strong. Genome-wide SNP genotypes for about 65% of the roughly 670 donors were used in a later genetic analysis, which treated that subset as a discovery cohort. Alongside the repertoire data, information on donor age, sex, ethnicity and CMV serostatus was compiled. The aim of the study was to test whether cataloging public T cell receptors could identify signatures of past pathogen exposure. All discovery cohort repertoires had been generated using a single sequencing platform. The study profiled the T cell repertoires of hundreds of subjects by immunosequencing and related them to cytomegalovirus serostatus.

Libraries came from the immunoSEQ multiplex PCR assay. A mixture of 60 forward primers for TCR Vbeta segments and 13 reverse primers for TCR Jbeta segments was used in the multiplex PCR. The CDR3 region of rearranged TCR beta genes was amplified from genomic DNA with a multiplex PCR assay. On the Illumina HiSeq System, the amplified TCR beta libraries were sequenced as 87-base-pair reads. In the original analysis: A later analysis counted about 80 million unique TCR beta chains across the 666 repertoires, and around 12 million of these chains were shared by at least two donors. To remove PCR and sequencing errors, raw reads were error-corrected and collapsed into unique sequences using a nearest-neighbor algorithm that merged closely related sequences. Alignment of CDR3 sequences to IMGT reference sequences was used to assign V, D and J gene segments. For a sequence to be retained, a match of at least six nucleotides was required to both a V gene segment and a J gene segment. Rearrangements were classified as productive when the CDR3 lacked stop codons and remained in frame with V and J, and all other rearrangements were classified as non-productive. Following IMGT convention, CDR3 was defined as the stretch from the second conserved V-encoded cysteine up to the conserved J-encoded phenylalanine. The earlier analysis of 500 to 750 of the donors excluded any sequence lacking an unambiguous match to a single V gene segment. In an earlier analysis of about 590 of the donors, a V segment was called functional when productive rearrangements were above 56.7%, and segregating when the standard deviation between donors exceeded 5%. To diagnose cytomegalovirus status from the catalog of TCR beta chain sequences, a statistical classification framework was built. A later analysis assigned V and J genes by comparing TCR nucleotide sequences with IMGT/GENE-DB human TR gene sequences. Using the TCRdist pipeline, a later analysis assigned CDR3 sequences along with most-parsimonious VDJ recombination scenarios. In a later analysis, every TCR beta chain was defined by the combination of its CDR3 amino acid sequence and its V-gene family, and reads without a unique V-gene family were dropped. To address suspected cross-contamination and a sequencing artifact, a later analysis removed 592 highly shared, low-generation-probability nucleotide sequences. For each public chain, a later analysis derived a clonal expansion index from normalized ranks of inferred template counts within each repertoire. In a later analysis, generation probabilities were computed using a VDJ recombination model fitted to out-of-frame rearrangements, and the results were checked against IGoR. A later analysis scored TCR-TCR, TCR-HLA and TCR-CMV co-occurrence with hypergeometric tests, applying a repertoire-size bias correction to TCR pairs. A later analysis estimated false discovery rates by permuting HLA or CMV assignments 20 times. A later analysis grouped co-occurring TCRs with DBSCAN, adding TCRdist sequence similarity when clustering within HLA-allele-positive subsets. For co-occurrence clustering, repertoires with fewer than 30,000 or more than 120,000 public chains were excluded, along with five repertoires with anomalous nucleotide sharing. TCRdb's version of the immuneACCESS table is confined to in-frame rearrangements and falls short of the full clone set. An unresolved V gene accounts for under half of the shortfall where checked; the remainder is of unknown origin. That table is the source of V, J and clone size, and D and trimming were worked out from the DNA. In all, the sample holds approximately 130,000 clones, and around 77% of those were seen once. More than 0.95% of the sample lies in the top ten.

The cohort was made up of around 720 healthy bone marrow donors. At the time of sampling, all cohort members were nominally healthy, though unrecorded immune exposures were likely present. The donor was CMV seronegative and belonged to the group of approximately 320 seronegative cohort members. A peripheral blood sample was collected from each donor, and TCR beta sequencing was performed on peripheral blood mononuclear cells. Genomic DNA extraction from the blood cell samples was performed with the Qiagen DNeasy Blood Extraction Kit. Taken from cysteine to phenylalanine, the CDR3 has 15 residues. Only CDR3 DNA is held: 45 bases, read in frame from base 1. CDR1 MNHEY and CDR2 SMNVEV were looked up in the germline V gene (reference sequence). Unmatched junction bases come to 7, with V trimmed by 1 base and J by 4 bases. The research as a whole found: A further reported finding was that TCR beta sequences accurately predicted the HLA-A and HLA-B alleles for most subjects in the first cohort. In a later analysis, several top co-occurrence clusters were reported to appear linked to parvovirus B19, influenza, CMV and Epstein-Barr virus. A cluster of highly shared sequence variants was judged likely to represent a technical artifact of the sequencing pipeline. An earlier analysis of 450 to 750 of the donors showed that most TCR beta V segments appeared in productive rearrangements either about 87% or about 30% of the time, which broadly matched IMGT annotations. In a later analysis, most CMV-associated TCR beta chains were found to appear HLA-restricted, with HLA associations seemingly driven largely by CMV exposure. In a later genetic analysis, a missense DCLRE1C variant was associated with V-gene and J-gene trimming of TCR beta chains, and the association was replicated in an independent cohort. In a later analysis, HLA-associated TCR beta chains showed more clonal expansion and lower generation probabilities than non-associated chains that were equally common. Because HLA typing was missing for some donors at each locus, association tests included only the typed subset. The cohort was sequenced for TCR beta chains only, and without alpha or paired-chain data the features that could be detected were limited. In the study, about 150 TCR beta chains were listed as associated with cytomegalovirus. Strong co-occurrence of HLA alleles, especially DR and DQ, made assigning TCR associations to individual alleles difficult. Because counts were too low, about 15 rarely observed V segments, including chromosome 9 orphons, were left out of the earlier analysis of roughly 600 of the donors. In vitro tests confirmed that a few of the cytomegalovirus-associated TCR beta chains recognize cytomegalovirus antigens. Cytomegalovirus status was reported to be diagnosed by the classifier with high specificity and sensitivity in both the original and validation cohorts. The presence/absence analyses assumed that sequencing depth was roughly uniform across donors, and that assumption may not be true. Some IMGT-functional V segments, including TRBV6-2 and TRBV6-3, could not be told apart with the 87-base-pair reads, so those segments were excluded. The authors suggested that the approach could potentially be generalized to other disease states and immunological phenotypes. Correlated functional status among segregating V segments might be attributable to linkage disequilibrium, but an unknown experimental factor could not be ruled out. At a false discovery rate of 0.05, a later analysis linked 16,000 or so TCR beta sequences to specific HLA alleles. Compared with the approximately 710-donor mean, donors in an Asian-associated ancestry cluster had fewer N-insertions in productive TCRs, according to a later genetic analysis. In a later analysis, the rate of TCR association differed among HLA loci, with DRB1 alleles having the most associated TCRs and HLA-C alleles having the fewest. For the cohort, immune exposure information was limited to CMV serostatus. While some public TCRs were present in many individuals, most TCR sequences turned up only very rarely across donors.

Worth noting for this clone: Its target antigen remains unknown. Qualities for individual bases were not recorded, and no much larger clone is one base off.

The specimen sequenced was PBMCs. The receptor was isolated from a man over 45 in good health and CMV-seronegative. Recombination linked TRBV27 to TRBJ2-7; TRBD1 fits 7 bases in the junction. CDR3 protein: CASSLFGQVVYEQYF. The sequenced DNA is TGTGCCAGCAGTTTATTCGGACAGGTAGTATACGAGCAGTACTTC.